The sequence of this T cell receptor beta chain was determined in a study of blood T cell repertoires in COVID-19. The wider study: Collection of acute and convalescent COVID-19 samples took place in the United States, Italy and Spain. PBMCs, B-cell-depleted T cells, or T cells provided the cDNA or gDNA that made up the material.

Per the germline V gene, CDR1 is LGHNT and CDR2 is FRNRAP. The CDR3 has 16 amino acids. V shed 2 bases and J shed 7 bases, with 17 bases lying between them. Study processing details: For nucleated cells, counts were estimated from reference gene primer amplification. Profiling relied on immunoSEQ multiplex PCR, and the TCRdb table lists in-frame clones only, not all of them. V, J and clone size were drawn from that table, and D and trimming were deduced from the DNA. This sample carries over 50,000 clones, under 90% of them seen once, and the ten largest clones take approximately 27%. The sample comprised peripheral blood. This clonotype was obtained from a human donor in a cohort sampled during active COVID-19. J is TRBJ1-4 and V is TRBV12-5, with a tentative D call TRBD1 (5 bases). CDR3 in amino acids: CASGLLVSGRVEKLFF. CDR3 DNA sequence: TGTGCTAGTGGTTTGCTCGTTTCAGGGAGGGTTGAAAAACTGTTTTTT.